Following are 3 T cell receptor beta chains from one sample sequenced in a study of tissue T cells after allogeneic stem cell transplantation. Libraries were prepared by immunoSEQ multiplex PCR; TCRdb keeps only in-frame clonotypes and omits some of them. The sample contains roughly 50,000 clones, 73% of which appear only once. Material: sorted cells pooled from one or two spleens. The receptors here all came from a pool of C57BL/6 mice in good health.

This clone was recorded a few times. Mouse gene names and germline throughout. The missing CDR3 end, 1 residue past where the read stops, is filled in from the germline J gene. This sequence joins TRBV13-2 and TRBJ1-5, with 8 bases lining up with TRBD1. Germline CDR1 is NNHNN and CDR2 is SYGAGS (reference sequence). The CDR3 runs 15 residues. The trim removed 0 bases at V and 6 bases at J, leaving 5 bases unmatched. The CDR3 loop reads CASGDAAGGSQAPLF. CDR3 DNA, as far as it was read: TGTGCCAGCGGTGATGCAGCAGGGGGCAGCCAGGCTCCGCTT.

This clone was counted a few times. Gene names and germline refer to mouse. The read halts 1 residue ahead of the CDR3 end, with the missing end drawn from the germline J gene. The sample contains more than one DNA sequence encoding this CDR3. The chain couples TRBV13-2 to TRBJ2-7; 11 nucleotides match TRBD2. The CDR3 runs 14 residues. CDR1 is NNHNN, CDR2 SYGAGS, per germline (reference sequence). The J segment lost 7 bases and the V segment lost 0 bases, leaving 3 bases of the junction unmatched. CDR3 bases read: TGTGCCAGCGGTGATGCACTGGGGGGGCTAGAACAGTAC. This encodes CASGDALGGLEQY. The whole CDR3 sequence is CASGDALGGLEQYF.

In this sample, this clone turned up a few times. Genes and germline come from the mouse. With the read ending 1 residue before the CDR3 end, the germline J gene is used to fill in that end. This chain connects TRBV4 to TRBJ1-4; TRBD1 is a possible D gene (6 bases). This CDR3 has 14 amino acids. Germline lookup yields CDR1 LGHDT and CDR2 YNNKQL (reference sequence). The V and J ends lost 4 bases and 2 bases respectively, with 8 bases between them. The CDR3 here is CASSFRGSNERLFF. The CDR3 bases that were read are TGTGCCAGCAGCTTCAGGGGCTCCAACGAAAGATTATTT.